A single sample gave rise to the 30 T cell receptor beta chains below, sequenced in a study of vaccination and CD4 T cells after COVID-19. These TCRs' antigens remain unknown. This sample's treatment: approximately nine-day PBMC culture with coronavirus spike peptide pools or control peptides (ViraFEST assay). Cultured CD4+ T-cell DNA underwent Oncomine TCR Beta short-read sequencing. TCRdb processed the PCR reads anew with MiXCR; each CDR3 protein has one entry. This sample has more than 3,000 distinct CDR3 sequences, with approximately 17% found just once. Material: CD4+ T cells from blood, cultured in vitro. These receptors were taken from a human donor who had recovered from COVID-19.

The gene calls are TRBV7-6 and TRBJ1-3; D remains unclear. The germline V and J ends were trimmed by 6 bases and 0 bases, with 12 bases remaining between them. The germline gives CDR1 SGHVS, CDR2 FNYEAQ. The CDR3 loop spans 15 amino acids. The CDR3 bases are TGTGCCAGCAGTTCAGATCCTCCCTCTGGAAACACCATATATTTT. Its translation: CASSSDPPSGNTIYF.

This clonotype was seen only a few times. CDR3 bases: TGTGCCAGCAGTTTGACCCTAGGTGGGACCCAGTACTTC. This codes for CASSLTLGGTQYF. The chain has TRBV12-3 or TRBV12-4 and TRBJ2-5, with D unclear. V gave up 3 bases and J gave up 7 bases, with 12 bases separating them. The CDR3 has 13 residues.

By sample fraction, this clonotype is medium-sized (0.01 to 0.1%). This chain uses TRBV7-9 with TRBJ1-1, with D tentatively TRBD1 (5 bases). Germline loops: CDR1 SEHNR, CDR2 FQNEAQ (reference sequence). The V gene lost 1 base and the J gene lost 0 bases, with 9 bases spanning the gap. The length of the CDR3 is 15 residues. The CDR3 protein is CASSLVWTLNTEAFF. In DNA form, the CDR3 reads TGTGCCAGCAGCTTAGTTTGGACACTGAACACTGAAGCTTTCTTT.

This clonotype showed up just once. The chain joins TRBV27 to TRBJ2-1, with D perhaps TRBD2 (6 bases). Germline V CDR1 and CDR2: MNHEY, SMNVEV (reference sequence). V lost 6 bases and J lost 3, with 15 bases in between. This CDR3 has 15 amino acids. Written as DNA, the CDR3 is TGTGCCAGCAGCCAGCTGGGAGGAGGCTACAATGAGCAGTTCTTC. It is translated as CASSQLGGGYNEQFF.

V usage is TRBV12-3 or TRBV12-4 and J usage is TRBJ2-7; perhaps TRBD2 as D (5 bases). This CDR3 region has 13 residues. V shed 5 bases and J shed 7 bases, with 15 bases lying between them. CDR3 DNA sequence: TGTGCCAGCAGTGAGAGGGATGGTGGGGAGCAGTACTTC. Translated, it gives CASSERDGGEQYF.

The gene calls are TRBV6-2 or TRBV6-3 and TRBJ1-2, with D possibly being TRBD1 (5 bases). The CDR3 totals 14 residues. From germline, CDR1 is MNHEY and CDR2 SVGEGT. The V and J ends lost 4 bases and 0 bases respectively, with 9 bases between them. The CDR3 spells CASSLGRTNYGYTF. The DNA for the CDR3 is TGTGCCAGCAGTTTGGGACGGACTAACTATGGCTACACCTTC.

This chain's CDR3 is CASSRPSGVHNEQFF. The CDR3 region has the DNA TGTGCCAGCAGTCGCCCTAGCGGGGTACACAATGAGCAGTTCTTC. The V call is TRBV6-1, the J call TRBJ2-1, with 9 positions matching TRBD2. The CDR3 spans 15 residues. The trim removed 5 bases at V and 5 bases at J, leaving 7 bases unmatched. CDR1 and CDR2 from the germline V gene are MNHNS and SASEGT.

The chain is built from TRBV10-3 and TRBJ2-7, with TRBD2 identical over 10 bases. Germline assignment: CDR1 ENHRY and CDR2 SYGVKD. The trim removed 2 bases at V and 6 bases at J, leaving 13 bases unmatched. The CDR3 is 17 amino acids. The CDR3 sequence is CAISEVQRGGSVLEQYF. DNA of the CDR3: TGTGCCATCAGTGAGGTGCAGCGGGGGGGGTCGGTCCTCGAGCAGTACTTC.

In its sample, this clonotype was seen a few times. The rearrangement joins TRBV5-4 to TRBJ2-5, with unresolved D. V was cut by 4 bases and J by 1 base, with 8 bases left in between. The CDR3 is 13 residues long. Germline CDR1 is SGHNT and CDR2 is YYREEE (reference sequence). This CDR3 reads CASSVWTQETQYF. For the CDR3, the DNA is TGTGCCAGCAGCGTGTGGACCCAAGAGACCCAGTACTTC. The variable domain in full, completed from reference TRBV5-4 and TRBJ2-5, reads ETGVTQSPTHLIKTRGQQVTLRCSSQSGHNTVSWYQQALGQGPQFIFQYYREEENGRGNFPPRFSGLQFPNYSSELNVNALELDDSALYLCASSVWTQETQYFGPGTRLLVL.

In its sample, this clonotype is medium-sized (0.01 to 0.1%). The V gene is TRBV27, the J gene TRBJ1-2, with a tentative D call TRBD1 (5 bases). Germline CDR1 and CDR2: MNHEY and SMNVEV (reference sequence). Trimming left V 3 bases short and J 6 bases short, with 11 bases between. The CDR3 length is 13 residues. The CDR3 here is CASSFRGLNGYTF. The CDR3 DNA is TGTGCCAGCAGTTTTCGGGGCCTTAATGGCTACACCTTC.

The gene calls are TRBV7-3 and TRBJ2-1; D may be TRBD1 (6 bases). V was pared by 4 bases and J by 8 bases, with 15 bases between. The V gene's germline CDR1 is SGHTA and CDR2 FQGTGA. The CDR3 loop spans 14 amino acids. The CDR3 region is CASSSDRFSDEQFF. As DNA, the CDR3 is TGTGCCAGCAGCTCCGACAGGTTTAGCGATGAGCAGTTCTTC.

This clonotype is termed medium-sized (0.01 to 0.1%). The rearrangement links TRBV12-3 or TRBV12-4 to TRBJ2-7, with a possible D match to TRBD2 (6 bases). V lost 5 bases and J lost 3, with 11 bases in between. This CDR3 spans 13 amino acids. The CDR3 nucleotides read TGTGCCAGCAGTGCGGGACGGGTCTACGAGCAGTACTTC. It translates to CASSAGRVYEQYF.

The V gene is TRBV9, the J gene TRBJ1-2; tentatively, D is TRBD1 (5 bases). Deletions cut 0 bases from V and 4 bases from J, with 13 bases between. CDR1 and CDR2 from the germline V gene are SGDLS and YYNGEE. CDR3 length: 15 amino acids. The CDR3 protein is CASSVEEGLGYGYTF. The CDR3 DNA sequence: TGTGCCAGCAGCGTAGAAGAGGGGCTGGGCTATGGCTACACCTTC.

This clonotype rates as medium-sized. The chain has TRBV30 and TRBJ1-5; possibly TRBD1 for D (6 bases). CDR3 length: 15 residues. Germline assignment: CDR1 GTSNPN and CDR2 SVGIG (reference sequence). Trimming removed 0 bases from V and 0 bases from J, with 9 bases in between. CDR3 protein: CAWSVKGHSNQPQHF. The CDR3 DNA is TGTGCCTGGAGTGTAAAGGGACATAGCAATCAGCCCCAGCATTTT.

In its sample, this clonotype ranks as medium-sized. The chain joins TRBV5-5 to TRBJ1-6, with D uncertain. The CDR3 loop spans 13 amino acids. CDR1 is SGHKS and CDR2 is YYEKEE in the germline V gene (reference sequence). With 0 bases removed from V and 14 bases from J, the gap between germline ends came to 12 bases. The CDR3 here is CASSLDPPRTLHF. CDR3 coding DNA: TGTGCCAGCAGCTTGGACCCCCCCAGAACCCTCCACTTT.

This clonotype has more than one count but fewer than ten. The CDR3, as DNA: TGTGCCAGCAGCTTGGAACAGGGTCTTGCGACCCTCCACTTT. This translates into CASSLEQGLATLHF. The chain joins TRBV5-5 to TRBJ1-6; D is perhaps TRBD1 (6 bases). The CDR3 runs to 14 residues. V lost 0 bases and J lost 14, with 15 bases in between. Germline loops: CDR1 SGHKS, CDR2 YYEKEE (reference sequence).

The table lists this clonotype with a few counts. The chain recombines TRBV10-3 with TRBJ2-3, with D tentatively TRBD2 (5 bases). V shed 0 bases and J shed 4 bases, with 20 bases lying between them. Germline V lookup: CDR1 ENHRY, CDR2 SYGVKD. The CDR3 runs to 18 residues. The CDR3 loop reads CAISESWGSRSSADTQYF. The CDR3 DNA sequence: TGTGCCATCAGTGAGTCATGGGGTTCACGTAGTAGCGCAGATACGCAGTATTTT.

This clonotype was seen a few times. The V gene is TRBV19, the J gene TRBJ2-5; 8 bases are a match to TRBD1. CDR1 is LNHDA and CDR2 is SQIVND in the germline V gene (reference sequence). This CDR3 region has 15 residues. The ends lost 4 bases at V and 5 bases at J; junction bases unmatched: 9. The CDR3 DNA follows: TGTGCCAGTAGTAGGACTCAGGGGGCTGGGGAGACCCAGTACTTC. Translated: CASSRTQGAGETQYF.

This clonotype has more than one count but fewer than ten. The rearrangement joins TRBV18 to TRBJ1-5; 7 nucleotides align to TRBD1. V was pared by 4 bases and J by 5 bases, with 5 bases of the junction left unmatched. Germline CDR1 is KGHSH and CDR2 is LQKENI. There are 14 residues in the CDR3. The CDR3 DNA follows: TGTGCCAGCTCACAGGGGACAGCCGATCAGCCCCAGCATTTT. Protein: CASSQGTADQPQHF.

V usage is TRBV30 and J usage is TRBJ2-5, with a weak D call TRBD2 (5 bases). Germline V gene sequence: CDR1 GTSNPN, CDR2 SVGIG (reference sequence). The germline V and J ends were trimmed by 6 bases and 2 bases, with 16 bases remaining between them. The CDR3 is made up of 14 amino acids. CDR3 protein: CACTRSSGQETQYF. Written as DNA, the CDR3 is TGTGCCTGTACCCGCTCCAGCGGACAAGAGACCCAGTACTTC.

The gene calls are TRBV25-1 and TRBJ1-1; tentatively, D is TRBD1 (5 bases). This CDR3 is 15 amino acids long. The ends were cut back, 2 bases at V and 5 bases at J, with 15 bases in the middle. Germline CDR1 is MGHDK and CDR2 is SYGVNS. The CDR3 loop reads CASSETSRTRTEAFF. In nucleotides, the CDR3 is TGTGCCAGCAGTGAAACGTCCAGGACAAGGACTGAAGCTTTCTTT.

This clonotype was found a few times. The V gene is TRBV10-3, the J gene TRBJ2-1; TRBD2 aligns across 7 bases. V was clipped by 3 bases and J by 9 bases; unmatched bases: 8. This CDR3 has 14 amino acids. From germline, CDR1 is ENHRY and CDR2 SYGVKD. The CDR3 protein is CAISEGTTMPEQFF. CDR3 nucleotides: TGTGCCATCAGTGAAGGGACTACCATGCCTGAGCAGTTCTTC.

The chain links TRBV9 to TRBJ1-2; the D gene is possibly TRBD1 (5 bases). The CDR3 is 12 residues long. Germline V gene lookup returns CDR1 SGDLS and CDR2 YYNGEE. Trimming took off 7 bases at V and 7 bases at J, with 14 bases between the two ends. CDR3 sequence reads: CASSTVTGGYTF. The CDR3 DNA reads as TGTGCCAGCTCGACAGTAACGGGTGGCTACACCTTC.

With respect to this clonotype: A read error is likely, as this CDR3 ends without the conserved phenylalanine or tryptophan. CDR3 amino acids: CASSMGRTGNTEAFL. CDR3 sequence (DNA): TGTGCCAGTAGTATGGGTCGTACAGGGAACACTGAAGCTTTCCTT. The chain joins TRBV19 to TRBJ1-1; D is possibly TRBD1 (5 bases). Germline V lookup: CDR1 LNHDA, CDR2 SQIVND (reference sequence). Trimming pared 3 bases from V and 1 base from J, leaving 12 bases between. The CDR3 sequence is 15 residues long.

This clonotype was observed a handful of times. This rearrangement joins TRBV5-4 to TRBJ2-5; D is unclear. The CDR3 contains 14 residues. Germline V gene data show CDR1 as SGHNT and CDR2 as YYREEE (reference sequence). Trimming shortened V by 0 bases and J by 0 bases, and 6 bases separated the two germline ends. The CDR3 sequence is CASSLASYQETQYF. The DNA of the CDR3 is TGTGCCAGCAGCTTGGCGTCCTACCAAGAGACCCAGTACTTC.

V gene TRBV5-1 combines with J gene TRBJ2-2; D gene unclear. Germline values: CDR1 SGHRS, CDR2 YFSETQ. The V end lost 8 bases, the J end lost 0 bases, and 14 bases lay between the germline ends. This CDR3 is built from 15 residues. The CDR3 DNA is TGCGCCAGTTCCGCACCTCTCTCGAACACCGGGGAGCTGTTTTTT. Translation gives CASSAPLSNTGELFF.

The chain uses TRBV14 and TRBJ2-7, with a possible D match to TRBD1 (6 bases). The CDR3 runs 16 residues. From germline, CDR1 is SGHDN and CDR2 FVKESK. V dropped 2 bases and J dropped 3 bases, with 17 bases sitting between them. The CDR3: CASSQFGEQGSYEQYF. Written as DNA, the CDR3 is TGTGCCAGCAGCCAATTTGGGGAACAGGGCAGCTACGAGCAGTACTTC.

The CDR3 region is CASSLAQRDYNEQFF. CDR3 sequence (DNA): TGCGCCAGCAGCTTGGCCCAGAGGGACTACAATGAGCAGTTCTTC. The chain joins TRBV5-1 to TRBJ2-1; D is possibly TRBD2 (5 bases). CDR3 length: 15 residues. V was cut by 0 bases and J by 3 bases, with 10 bases left in between. The germline gives CDR1 SGHRS, CDR2 YFSETQ.

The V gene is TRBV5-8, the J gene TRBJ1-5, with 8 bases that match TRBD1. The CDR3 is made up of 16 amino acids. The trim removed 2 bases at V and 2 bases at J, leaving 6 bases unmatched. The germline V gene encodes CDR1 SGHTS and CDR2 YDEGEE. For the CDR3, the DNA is TGTGCCAGCAGCTTTGAGACAGGGGTTGGCAATCAGCCCCAGCATTTT. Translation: CASSFETGVGNQPQHF. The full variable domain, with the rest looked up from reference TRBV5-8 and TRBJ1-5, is EAGVTQSPTHLIKTRGQQATLRCSPISGHTSVYWYQQALGLGLQFLLWYDEGEERNRGNFPPRFSGRQFPNYSSELNVNALELEDSALYLCASSFETGVGNQPQHFGDGTRLSIL.

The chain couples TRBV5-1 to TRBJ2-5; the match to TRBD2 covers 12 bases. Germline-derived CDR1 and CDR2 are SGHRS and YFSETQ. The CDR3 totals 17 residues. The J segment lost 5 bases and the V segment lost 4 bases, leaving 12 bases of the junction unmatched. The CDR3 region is CASSPTSGGPLGETQYF. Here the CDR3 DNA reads TGCGCCAGCAGCCCCACTAGCGGGGGGCCCCTTGGGGAGACCCAGTACTTC. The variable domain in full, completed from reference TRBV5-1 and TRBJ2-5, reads KAGVTQTPRYLIKTRGQQVTLSCSPISGHRSVSWYQQTPGQGLQFLFEYFSETQRNKGNFPGRFSGRQFSNSRSEMNVSTLELGDSALYLCASSPTSGGPLGETQYFGPGTRLLVL.